One and the same sample provided the 12 T cell receptor beta chains below, sequenced in a study of shared clonotypes between healthy human individuals. TCRdb's table, derived via immunoSEQ multiplex PCR, lists solely in-frame clones and lacks some. The sample records about a million clones, roughly 80% being singletons. Sequenced: memory CD4+ T cells from PBMCs. Indicated subset: CD45RA-negative fraction. The receptors shown here come from a man aged 18 to 29 in good health. Some clones in this sample may be carry-over from other donors' samples.

The J gene is TRBJ1-1, the V gene TRBV7-3; tentatively, D is TRBD1 (5 bases). Germline V lookup: CDR1 SGHTA, CDR2 FQGTGA. The CDR3 sequence is 14 residues long. The V end was cut by 0 bases, the J end by 3 bases, with 8 bases between. CDR3 in DNA: TGTGCCAGCAGCTTAACCAGGGAGGACACTGAAGCTTTCTTT. Translated, it gives CASSLTREDTEAFF.

The chain combines TRBV6-6 with TRBJ1-2, with a possible D match to TRBD1 (5 bases). V was pared by 6 bases and J by 0 bases, with 14 bases between. CDR3 length: 15 amino acids. In germline, CDR1 is MNHNY, CDR2 SVGAGI (reference sequence). This CDR3 is CASSPGQGTNYGYTF. CDR3 nucleotide sequence: TGTGCCAGCAGCCCCGGTCAGGGTACTAACTATGGCTACACCTTC.

About this clone: Other nucleotide sequences in the sample specify the same CDR3. This chain uses TRBV28 with TRBJ1-2, with unresolved D. CDR3 length: 13 amino acids. Germline assignment: CDR1 MDHEN and CDR2 SYDVKM. V was clipped by 6 bases and J by 0 bases, with 8 bases between them. CDR3 sequence (DNA): TGTGCCAGCAGGGAAGGCCCTAACTATGGCTACACCTTC. It specifies CASREGPNYGYTF.

The rearrangement uses TRBV6-5 and TRBJ1-3; a weak D match, TRBD1 (5 bases). CDR3 length equals 10 residues. Germline CDR1 and CDR2: MNHEY and SVGAGI. V was cut by 6 bases and J by 14 bases, with 11 bases left in between. In DNA, the CDR3 is TGTGCCAGCAGGAGGGGAAACCTATATTTT. Its protein product is CASRRGNLYF.

This clone was counted only a few times. This chain joins TRBV28 and TRBJ2-3, with 10 bases fitting TRBD2. Germline trimming cut 2 bases from V and 1 base from J; bases unmatched to any gene: 12. Germline V CDR1 and CDR2: MDHEN, SYDVKM. The CDR3 loop spans 19 amino acids. The CDR3 DNA follows: TGTGCCAGCAGTTTACCGAGCGGGAGGGTGGTCGACGGCACAGATACGCAGTATTTT. Encoded protein: CASSLPSGRVVDGTDTQYF.

This chain uses TRBV25-1 with TRBJ2-3; 8 nucleotides line up with TRBD2. CDR3 length: 15 amino acids. The trim removed 4 bases at V and 2 bases at J, leaving 5 bases unmatched. CDR1 is MGHDK and CDR2 is SYGVNS in the germline V gene. CDR3 nucleotide sequence: TGTGCCAGCAGTGTGGCGGGACTAGACACAGATACGCAGTATTTT. Translated, it gives CASSVAGLDTDTQYF.

This clone was seen only once. The rearrangement links TRBV2 to TRBJ2-7, with D perhaps matching TRBD2 (5 bases). V gave up 6 bases and J gave up 3 bases, with 9 bases separating them. Germline V lookup: CDR1 SNHLY, CDR2 FYNNEI. The CDR3 has 12 residues. This CDR3 reads CASRVGVYEQYF. CDR3 nucleotides: TGTGCCAGCAGGGTCGGGGTCTACGAGCAGTACTTC.

This rearrangement joins TRBV7-3 to TRBJ2-5; D is perhaps TRBD1 (5 bases). V lost 5 bases and J lost 5, with 18 bases in between. Germline V gives CDR1 SGHTA, CDR2 FQGTGA. CDR3 length equals 15 residues. CDR3 DNA: TGTGCCAGCAGCCAAGGGGCTCAGAAGCTGGAGACCCAGTACTTC. Translation gives CASSQGAQKLETQYF. The variable domain in full, completed from reference TRBV7-3 and TRBJ2-5, reads GAGVSQTPSNKVTEKGKYVELRCDPISGHTALYWYRQSLGQGPEFLIYFQGTGAADDSGLPNDRFFAVRPEGSVSTLKIQRTERGDSAVYLCASSQGAQKLETQYFGPGTRLLVL.

The chain carries TRBV27 and TRBJ2-1; D is possibly TRBD2 (6 bases). Trimming removed 6 bases at V and 1 base at J, with 10 bases between. The length of the CDR3 is 14 residues. Germline CDR1 MNHEY, CDR2 SMNVEV (reference sequence). CDR3: CASRGGASYNEQFF. The CDR3 DNA reads as TGTGCCAGCAGGGGAGGAGCATCCTACAATGAGCAGTTCTTC.

The V call is TRBV28, the J call TRBJ2-3; no clear D. Trimming stripped 6 bases from V and 1 base from J, with 8 bases between. This CDR3 contains 13 residues. Germline V gives CDR1 MDHEN, CDR2 SYDVKM. The CDR3 sequence is CASRPSGTDTQYF. DNA for the CDR3: TGTGCCAGCAGGCCCTCGGGCACAGATACGCAGTATTTT.

The chain joins TRBV20-1 to TRBJ2-7; no clear D gene. V lost 3 bases and J lost 3, with 6 bases in between. The CDR3 totals 11 residues. CDR1 is DFQATT, CDR2 SNEGSKA, per germline (reference sequence). CDR3 DNA sequence: TGCAGTGCTAGCAGCAACTACGAGCAGTACTTC. This gives the protein CSASSNYEQYF.

CDR3 sequence: CASSQDLRYEQYF. The CDR3 bases are TGTGCCAGCAGCCAAGATTTAAGGTACGAGCAGTACTTC. The chain joins TRBV4-2 to TRBJ2-7; D uncertain. The CDR3 contains 13 residues. Germline V gene sequence: CDR1 LGHNA, CDR2 YNFKEQ. Trimming took 0 bases from V and 4 from J, leaving 7 bases between them.